The following is a T cell receptor (beta chain) sequence with its context. Its antigen is still unknown. No much larger clonotype is one base removed from it; base qualities were not supplied. Trimming leaves V shorter by 1 base and J shorter by 6 bases, with the junction holding 8 bases beyond the gene matches. Taken from the germline V gene (reference sequence), the CDR1 and CDR2 loops are SGHNT and YYREEE. Spanning cysteine to phenylalanine, the CDR3 consists of 15 amino acids. The sequence is cut down to CDR3 DNA, 45 bases in frame from base 1. This record comes from a study of STAT5B mutations in CD4+ large granular lymphocyte leukemia (dated by TCRdb to between 2020 and 2023). Describing the broader study: Among the healthy controls, the CDR3 'QG' motif was associated with a particular HLA allele. The study compared the TCRbeta repertoires of patients with CD4+ T-cell large granular lymphocyte leukemia against those of healthy blood donors. Flow cytometry performed on FACSCanto II or FACSVerse showed that the purified fractions had more than 95% purity among lymphocytes. Study-wide findings and limitations: Compared with healthy CD4+ repertoires, CD4-sorted patient repertoires appeared more clonal, and this difference remained even after the putative leukemic clones were removed. Data were not HLA-matched; higher clonality in CD4+ versus CD8+ T-LGLL could reflect the relatively small sample size. Main leukemic clonotypes were private to each patient, although roughly 26% of the main leukemic clonotypes were found at low frequency in the non-leukemic repertoires of other patients. Enrichment of TRBV06-family usage was observed among the top patient clones (8/27) relative to healthy controls (2/35).

The healthy controls were over 30 blood donors, and the buffy coats of these donors were supplied by the Finnish Red Cross blood service. All TCR-sequenced material derived from peripheral blood: patient blood samples and healthy donor buffy coats. Peripheral blood mononuclear cells were isolated by Ficoll-Hypaque gradient centrifugation. CD4+ cells were magnetically purified from the buffy coats of healthy controls. Genomic DNA was extracted using the Gentra Puregene Cell and Tissue kit, and a Qubit 2.0 fluorometer was used to quantify it. TCRbeta rearrangements were sequenced from genomic DNA using the immunoSEQ assay at survey resolution. The study's own analysis went as follows. In the TCR sequencing data, the lowest productive clonotype frequency that could be detected was 2.59 x 10-5. Analyses included only productive TCRbeta rearrangements, meaning complete and in-frame sequences. The clonality of each sample was calculated as Simpson clonality in the immunoSEQ Analyzer version 3.0. Clones were grouped by frequency into very rare, small, medium, large (1-20%) or hyperexpanded (>20%) categories. Generation probabilities were estimated with OLGA 1.2.3, V-gene circos plots were made with VDJtools, specificities were looked up in VDJdb, and CDR3 motifs were identified with GLIPH. TCRdb carries this immuneACCESS record with in-frame sequences only. Its versions omit some clonotypes, under half of them owing to an unresolved V gene in the studies checked, with the rest unexplained. The DNA was the basis for D and trimming; V, J and clone size are from that table. The sample table lists under 35,000 clones, 78% of them with a count of one. About 2.5% of the sample goes to the ten largest clones.

This TCR came from a human donor in good health. The rearrangement joined TRBV5-4 to TRBJ2-7; 9 bases in between match TRBD1. Sequenced input: CD4+ T cells from blood buffy coats. The nucleotides are TGTGCCAGCAGCTTGCCAGGGGGACAGGGTATCGAGCAGTACTTC. Translated, this is CASSLPGGQGIEQYF.